What follows is one TCR beta chain and its context. Its antigen is still unknown. This entry belongs to a study of chemoradiotherapy in HPV16-positive cancers. Study-wide context: Candidate HPV-specific clones and shared TCR motifs came from a couple of HPV16-positive patients.

Overall study results and limits: The functional HPV-specific definition rests on just a couple of HPV16-positive patients. During treatment, candidate HPV-specific clones and E7-related motifs expanded in tumor.

Unmatched junction bases numbered 10, after V lost 4 bases and J lost 7 bases. Looked up from germline, CDR1 is MGHRA and CDR2 is YSYEKL. This CDR3 spans 14 amino acids. TCRdb's copy holds only in-frame clones and misses some; the assay was immunoSEQ multiplex PCR. The profile shows approximately 500 clones, about four fifths of them singletons. This chain uses TRBV4-1 with TRBJ2-7, with 7 bases identical to TRBD1. The material was tumor tissue, obtained from a patient who underwent chemoradiotherapy. This sequence originates from a human donor with HPV-associated anogenital cancer. The CDR3 sequence is CASSPSARGWEQYF. The CDR3, as DNA: TGCGCCAGCAGCCCCTCGGCCAGGGGGTGGGAGCAGTACTTC.